Following are 24 T cell receptor beta chains from one sample sequenced in a study of blood T cell repertoires in COVID-19. Only in-frame clones appear in the TCRdb table, and some are missing; sequencing was by immunoSEQ multiplex PCR. The sample contains approximately 220,000 clones, less than 90% of which appear only once. Material: peripheral blood. The receptors here all came from a woman aged 55-69 years who had recovered from COVID-19.

The CDR3 sequence is CASSWYGHSGNTIYF. DNA for the CDR3: TGTGCCAGCAGCTGGTATGGCCACTCTGGAAACACCATATATTTT. The V gene is TRBV14, the J gene TRBJ1-3; D is unclear. Trimming stripped 5 bases from V and 0 bases from J, with 11 bases between. The CDR3 consists of 15 residues. CDR1 SGHDN and CDR2 FVKESK come from the germline V gene.

The chain couples TRBV14 to TRBJ1-2; D not certain. V shed 0 bases and J shed 8 bases, with 22 bases lying between them. Looked up from germline, CDR1 is SGHDN and CDR2 is FVKESK. The CDR3 has 17 amino acids. DNA of the CDR3: TGTGCCAGCAGCCAAGACCACAACGCGAGGTTCGGTCGCGGCTACACCTTC. Amino acid sequence: CASSQDHNARFGRGYTF.

The rearrangement uses TRBV7-9 and TRBJ1-3, with TRBD1 identical over 8 bases. Unmatched junction bases numbered 0, after V lost 1 base and J lost 1 base. CDR3 length equals 15 residues. From germline, CDR1 is SEHNR and CDR2 FQNEAQ (reference sequence). The CDR3 loop reads CASSLGTGSGNTIYF. CDR3 in DNA: TGTGCCAGCAGCTTAGGGACAGGGTCTGGAAACACCATATATTTT.

V is TRBV5-6 and J is TRBJ2-5; weak D call: TRBD2 (5 bases). Germline V CDR1 and CDR2: SGHDT, YYEEEE. Trimming shortened V by 0 bases and J by 5 bases, and 11 bases separated the two germline ends. The CDR3 spans 14 residues. The DNA for the CDR3 is TGTGCCAGCAGCTTGGCACCGTCGGGGGAGACCCAGTACTTC. It translates to CASSLAPSGETQYF.

Ten or more counts support this clone. The CDR3 DNA sequence: TGTGCCAGTAGTAAATTCGACTGGAACACTGAAGCTTTCTTT. As protein: CASSKFDWNTEAFF. The chain links TRBV19 to TRBJ1-1; D unresolved. The CDR3 extends over 14 amino acids. Per the germline V gene, CDR1 is LNHDA and CDR2 is SQIVND (reference sequence). Between the trimmed V and J ends, which lost 4 bases and 1 base, there was a span of 10 bases.

The genes are TRBV18 and TRBJ1-1; the match to TRBD1 covers 7 bases. CDR1 is KGHSH, CDR2 LQKENI, per germline. The CDR3 consists of 13 residues. V was clipped by 4 bases and J by 5 bases; unmatched bases: 4. The CDR3 nucleotides are TGTGCCAGCTCACAGGGGGCAGAAACTGAAGCTTTCTTT. This codes for CASSQGAETEAFF.

The rearrangement joins TRBV19 to TRBJ2-2; D not certain. With 5 bases removed from V and 2 bases from J, the gap between germline ends came to 9 bases. The CDR3 extends over 14 amino acids. Germline CDR1 LNHDA, CDR2 SQIVND (reference sequence). Here the CDR3 reads CASSERLNTGELFF. The CDR3 DNA reads as TGTGCCAGTAGTGAACGACTTAACACCGGGGAGCTGTTTTTT.

The V call is TRBV27, the J call TRBJ2-5; 9 nucleotides line up with TRBD2. CDR1 is MNHEY, CDR2 SMNVEV, per germline (reference sequence). V gave up 2 bases and J gave up 0 bases; unmatched junction bases: 10. CDR3 size: 18 residues. CDR3 coding DNA: TGTGCCAGCAGTTTAGCAGCGGGGGGTCCCGGGAACCAAGAGACCCAGTACTTC. This encodes CASSLAAGGPGNQETQYF.

A remark on this clone: A read error may produce the germline difference seen at one junction end. The genes are TRBV7-7 and TRBJ2-3, with 7 positions matching TRBD2. CDR3 length: 13 residues. Germline V lookup: CDR1 SSHAT, CDR2 FNYEAQ (reference sequence). The CDR3 protein is CASSLGTMDTQYF. DNA of the CDR3: TGTGCTAGCAGCTTAGGGACTATGGATACGCAGTATTTT.

This clone was found once. This rearrangement joins TRBV9 to TRBJ2-3, with TRBD1 identical over 8 bases. The CDR3 covers 14 residues. Germline CDR1 reads SGDLS; CDR2 reads YYNGEE. J lost 0 bases, V lost 4 bases, and 1 base had no gene match. The CDR3 reads CASSRTGSTDTQYF. CDR3 in DNA: TGTGCCAGCAGCAGGACAGGGAGCACAGATACGCAGTATTTT.

The chain links TRBV6-2 or TRBV6-3 to TRBJ1-2; 8 bases are a match to TRBD1. V shed 3 bases, J shed 4 bases, and the junction held 4 bases outside the gene matches. The CDR3 runs to 14 residues. CDR1 and CDR2 from the germline V gene are MNHEY and SVGEGT. The CDR3 protein is CASSYTGGSYGYTF. The CDR3 bases are TGTGCCAGCAGTTATACAGGGGGTAGCTATGGCTACACCTTC.

The chain employs TRBV6-5 and TRBJ1-1; TRBD1 aligns across 12 bases. The CDR3 runs 14 residues. The ends lost 4 bases at V and 4 bases at J; junction bases unmatched: 1. In germline, CDR1 is MNHEY, CDR2 SVGAGI. The CDR3 DNA is TGTGCCAGCAGTTGGGACAGGGGGCTCACTGAAGCTTTCTTT. Translating it yields CASSWDRGLTEAFF.

This sequence joins TRBV6-5 and TRBJ1-5, with TRBD1 matching 9 bases. Germline V gene sequence: CDR1 MNHEY, CDR2 SVGAGI. The J segment lost 5 bases and the V segment lost 7 bases, leaving 9 bases of the junction unmatched. The CDR3 runs 15 residues. In nucleotides, the CDR3 is TGTGCCAGCATGACGGGACAGGGAAGGTATCAGCCCCAGCATTTT. This encodes CASMTGQGRYQPQHF.

This clone has a single count. The chain is built from TRBV6-5 and TRBJ1-1, with 10 bases fitting TRBD1. The CDR3 spans 14 residues. The V and J ends lost 8 bases and 5 bases, in that order; junction bases with no gene match: 8. Per germline, CDR1 MNHEY and CDR2 SVGAGI. In DNA form, the CDR3 reads TGTGCCAGCTGGGGGGACAGGGGAAAAACTGAAGCTTTCTTT. Protein sequence: CASWGDRGKTEAFF.

The chain couples TRBV20-1 to TRBJ2-3; 11 positions match TRBD2. CDR1 is DFQATT, CDR2 SNEGSKA, per germline (reference sequence). The length of the CDR3 is 17 residues. V dropped 3 bases and J dropped 1; count of bases not matched to a gene: 9. The chain's CDR3 is CSASLLAGGLGTDTQYF. The DNA for the CDR3 is TGCAGTGCTAGTCTCCTAGCGGGGGGATTGGGCACAGATACGCAGTATTTT.

The J gene is TRBJ1-1, the V gene TRBV7-2, with 9 bases lining up with TRBD1. Germline V gives CDR1 SGHTA, CDR2 FQGNSA. Trimming removed 5 bases from V and 11 bases from J; junction bases left unmatched: 9. The length of the CDR3 is 13 residues. The CDR3 bases are TGTGCCAGCAGCCCAAACAGGGGGCGCAGGGCTTTCTTT. The encoded protein is CASSPNRGRRAFF.

This chain uses TRBV6-5 with TRBJ1-2; 8 nucleotides align to TRBD1. The V and J ends lost 2 bases and 4 bases, in that order; junction bases with no gene match: 6. The CDR3 is 15 amino acids. Germline V gene lookup returns CDR1 MNHEY and CDR2 SVGAGI. The CDR3 region has the DNA TGTGCCAGCAGTTACAGCGCAGGGGGCCGCTATGGCTACACCTTC. Encoded protein: CASSYSAGGRYGYTF.

On this clone: Compared with germline, one end of the junction differs, possibly owing to a read error. The chain is built from TRBV6-5 and TRBJ2-1; D gene unclear. Germline V gives CDR1 MNHEY, CDR2 SVGAGI. The CDR3 length is 11 residues. The CDR3 is CASSSFNEQFF. The DNA of the CDR3 is TGTGCCAGCAGTTCCTTCAATGAGCAGTTCTTC.

The CDR3 coding sequence is TGTGCCAGTAGTTCAGGGGTGGGTGAAAAACTGTTTTTT. Encoded protein: CASSSGVGEKLFF. This chain joins TRBV19 and TRBJ1-4; possible D gene TRBD1, 6 bases. The CDR3 has 13 residues. Trimming pared 5 bases from V and 7 bases from J, leaving 11 bases between. Germline V gene lookup returns CDR1 LNHDA and CDR2 SQIVND (reference sequence).

Details on this clone: Other nucleotide sequences from this sample produce the same CDR3. The CDR3 region is CASSFTGNTEAFF. The DNA of the CDR3 is TGTGCCAGCAGTTTTACGGGGAACACTGAAGCTTTCTTT. The V and J genes are TRBV12-3 or TRBV12-4 and TRBJ1-1; no definite D call. The CDR3 length is 13 residues. The ends were cut back, 3 bases at V and 1 base at J, with 6 bases in the middle.

This chain joins TRBV5-4 and TRBJ1-1; TRBD1 agrees at 11 bases. Germline lookup yields CDR1 SGHNT and CDR2 YYREEE (reference sequence). With V trimmed by 4 bases and J by 3 bases, 5 bases remained unmatched. This CDR3 spans 15 amino acids. This CDR3 is CASSADRGLDTEAFF. The CDR3 nucleotides read TGTGCCAGCAGCGCGGACAGGGGGCTCGACACTGAAGCTTTCTTT.

The V and J genes are TRBV7-2 and TRBJ1-1; D uncertain. The CDR3 sequence is 13 residues long. V gave up 2 bases and J gave up 9 bases, with 13 bases separating them. Germline CDR1 SGHTA, CDR2 FQGNSA. CDR3 sequence: CASSLNVGVQAFF. CDR3 DNA: TGTGCCAGCAGCTTAAATGTGGGAGTCCAAGCTTTCTTT.

The chain employs TRBV7-8 and TRBJ1-1, with 8 bases lining up with TRBD1. Germline V lookup: CDR1 SGHVS, CDR2 FQNEAQ. J lost 6 bases, V lost 4 bases, and 4 bases had no gene match. The CDR3 has 13 residues. The CDR3 DNA follows: TGTGCCAGCAGCTCGGACAGGGCTTCTGAAGCTTTCTTT. It encodes CASSSDRASEAFF. Looking up the rest from reference TRBV7-8 and TRBJ1-1 gives the full variable domain: GAGVSQSPRYKVAKRGQDVALRCDPISGHVSLFWYQQALGQGPEFLTYFQNEAQLDKSGLPSDRFFAERPEGSVSTLKIQRTQQEDSAVYLCASSSDRASEAFFGQGTRLTVV.

The chain has TRBV15 and TRBJ1-5; tentatively, D is TRBD1 (5 bases). The ends were cut back, 1 base at V and 4 bases at J, with 17 bases in the middle. The CDR3 is 17 residues long. Per the germline V gene, CDR1 is LNHNV and CDR2 is YYDKDF (reference sequence). In DNA form, the CDR3 reads TGTGCCACCAGCAGAGTTGGGGTGACAGTTTGGAATCAGCCCCAGCATTTT. Amino acids: CATSRVGVTVWNQPQHF.